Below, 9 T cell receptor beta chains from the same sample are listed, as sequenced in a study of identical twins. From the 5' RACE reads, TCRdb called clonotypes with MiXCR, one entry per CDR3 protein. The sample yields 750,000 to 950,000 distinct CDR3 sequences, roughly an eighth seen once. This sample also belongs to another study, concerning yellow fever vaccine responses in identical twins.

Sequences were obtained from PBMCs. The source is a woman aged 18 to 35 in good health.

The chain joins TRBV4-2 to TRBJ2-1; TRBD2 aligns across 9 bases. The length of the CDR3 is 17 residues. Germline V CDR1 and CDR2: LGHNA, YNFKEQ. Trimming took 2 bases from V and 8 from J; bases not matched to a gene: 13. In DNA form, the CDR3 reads TGTGCCAGCAGCCAAACCCGCGGACTAGCGAAAGAGGATGAGCAGTTCTTC. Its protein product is CASSQTRGLAKEDEQFF.

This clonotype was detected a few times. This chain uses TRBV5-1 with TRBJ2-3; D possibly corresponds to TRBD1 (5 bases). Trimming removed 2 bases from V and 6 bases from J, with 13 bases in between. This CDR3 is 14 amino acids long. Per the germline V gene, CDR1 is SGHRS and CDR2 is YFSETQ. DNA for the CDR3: TGCGCCAGCAGCTTAGGGGATGAGTACGATACGCAGTATTTT. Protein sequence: CASSLGDEYDTQYF.

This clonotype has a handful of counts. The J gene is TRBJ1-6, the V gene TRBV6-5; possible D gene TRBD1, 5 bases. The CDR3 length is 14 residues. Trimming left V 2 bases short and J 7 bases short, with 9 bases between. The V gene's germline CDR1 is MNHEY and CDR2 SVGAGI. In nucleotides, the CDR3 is TGTGCCAGCAGTTACGGGGGGGAAAATTCACCCCTCCACTTT. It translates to CASSYGGENSPLHF.

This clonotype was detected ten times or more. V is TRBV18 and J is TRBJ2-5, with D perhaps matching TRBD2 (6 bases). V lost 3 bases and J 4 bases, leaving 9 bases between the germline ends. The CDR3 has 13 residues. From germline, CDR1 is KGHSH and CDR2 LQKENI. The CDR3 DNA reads TGTGCCAGCTCACCTACAGCGGGAGAGACCCAGTACTTC. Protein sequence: CASSPTAGETQYF. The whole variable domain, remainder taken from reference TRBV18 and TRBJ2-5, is NAGVMQNPRHLVRRRGQEARLRCSPMKGHSHVYWYRQLPEEGLKFMVYLQKENIIDESGMPKERFSAEFPKEGPSILRIQQVVRGDSAAYFCASSPTAGETQYFGPGTRLLVL.

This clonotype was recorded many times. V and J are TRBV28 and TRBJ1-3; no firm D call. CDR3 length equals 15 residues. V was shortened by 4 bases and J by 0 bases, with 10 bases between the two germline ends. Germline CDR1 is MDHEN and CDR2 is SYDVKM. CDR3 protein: CASSSPETSGNTIYF. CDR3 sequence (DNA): TGTGCCAGCAGTTCCCCGGAGACCTCTGGAAACACCATATATTTT.

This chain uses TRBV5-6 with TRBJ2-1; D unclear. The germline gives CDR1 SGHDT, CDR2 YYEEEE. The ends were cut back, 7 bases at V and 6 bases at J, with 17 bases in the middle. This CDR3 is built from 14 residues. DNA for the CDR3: TGTGCCAGCGTAGCAGTGGGGTCTAGCAATGAGCAGTTCTTC. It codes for CASVAVGSSNEQFF.

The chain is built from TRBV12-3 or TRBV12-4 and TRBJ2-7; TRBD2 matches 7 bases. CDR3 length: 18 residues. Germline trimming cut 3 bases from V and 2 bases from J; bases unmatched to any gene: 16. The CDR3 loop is CASSFIYEGGSLPYEQYF. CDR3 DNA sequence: TGTGCCAGCAGTTTTATCTATGAGGGCGGGAGCCTCCCCTACGAGCAGTACTTC.

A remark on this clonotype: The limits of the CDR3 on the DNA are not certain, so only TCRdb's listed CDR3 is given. Here the CDR3 reads CASSFGDGMDGIYNEQFF. The rearrangement uses TRBV12-3 or TRBV12-4 and TRBJ2-1; no check of the table's D call, TRBD1, against the DNA was made. From its first to its last residue, the CDR3 has 18 amino acids.

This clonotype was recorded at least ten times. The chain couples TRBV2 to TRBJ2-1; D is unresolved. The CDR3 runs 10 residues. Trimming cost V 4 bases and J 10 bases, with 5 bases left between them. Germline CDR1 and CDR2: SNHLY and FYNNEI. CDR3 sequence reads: CASSVWEQFF. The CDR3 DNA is TGTGCCAGCAGTGTTTGGGAGCAGTTCTTC.